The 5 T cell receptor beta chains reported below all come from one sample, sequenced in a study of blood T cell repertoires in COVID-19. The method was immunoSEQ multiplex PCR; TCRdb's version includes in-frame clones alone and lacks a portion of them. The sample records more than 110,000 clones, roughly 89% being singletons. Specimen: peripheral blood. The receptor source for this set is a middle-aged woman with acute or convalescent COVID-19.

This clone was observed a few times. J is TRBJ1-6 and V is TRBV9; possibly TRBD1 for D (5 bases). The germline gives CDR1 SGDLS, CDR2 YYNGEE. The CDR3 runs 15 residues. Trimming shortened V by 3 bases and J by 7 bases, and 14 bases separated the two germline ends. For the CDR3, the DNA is TGTGCCAGCAGCGGAGACGGGGGGAGGAATTCACCCCTCCACTTT. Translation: CASSGDGGRNSPLHF.

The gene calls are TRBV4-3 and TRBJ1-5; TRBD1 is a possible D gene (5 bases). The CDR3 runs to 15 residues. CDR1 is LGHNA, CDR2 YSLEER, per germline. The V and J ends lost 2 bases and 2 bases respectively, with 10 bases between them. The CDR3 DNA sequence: TGCGCCAGCAGCCAAAAGACAGATGGCAATCAGCCCCAGCATTTT. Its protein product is CASSQKTDGNQPQHF.

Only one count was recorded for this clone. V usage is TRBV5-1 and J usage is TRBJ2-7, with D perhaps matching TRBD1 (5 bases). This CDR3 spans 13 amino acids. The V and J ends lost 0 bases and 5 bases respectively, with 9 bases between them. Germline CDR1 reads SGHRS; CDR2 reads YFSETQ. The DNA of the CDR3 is TGCGCCAGCAGCTTGGGCAGACAGAACGAGCAGTACTTC. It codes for CASSLGRQNEQYF.

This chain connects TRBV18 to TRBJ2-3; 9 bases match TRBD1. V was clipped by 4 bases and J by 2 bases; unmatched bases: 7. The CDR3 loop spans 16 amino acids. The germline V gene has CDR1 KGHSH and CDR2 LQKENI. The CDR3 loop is CASSQLGQGSTDTQYF. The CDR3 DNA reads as TGTGCCAGCTCACAACTAGGACAGGGGTCCACAGATACGCAGTATTTT.

CDR3 in DNA: TGTGCCAGCAGCAAAGGGATGGCTAGCGGGAGTCTTTTGGGGGAGACCCAGTACTTC. Protein: CASSKGMASGSLLGETQYF. The chain employs TRBV21-1 and TRBJ2-5; the D call in the table, TRBD2, was not verified against the DNA. TRBV21-1 is shown as a pseudogene. The CDR3 consists of 19 residues.